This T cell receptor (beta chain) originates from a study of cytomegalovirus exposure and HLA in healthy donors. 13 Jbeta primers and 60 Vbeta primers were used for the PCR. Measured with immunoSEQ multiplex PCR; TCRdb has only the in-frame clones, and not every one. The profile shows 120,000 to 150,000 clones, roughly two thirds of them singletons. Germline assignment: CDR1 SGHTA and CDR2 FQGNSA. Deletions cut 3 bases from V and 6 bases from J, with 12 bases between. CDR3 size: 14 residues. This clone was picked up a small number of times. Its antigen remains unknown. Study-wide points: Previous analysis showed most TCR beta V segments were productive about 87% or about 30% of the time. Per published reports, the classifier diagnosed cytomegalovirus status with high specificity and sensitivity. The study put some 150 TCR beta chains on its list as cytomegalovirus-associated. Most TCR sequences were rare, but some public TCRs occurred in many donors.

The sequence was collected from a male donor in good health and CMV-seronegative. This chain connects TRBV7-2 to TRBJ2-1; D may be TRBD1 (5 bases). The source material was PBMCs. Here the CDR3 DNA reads TGTGCCAGCAGCTTGTTACCAGGGTCCAATGAGCAGTTCTTC. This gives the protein CASSLLPGSNEQFF.